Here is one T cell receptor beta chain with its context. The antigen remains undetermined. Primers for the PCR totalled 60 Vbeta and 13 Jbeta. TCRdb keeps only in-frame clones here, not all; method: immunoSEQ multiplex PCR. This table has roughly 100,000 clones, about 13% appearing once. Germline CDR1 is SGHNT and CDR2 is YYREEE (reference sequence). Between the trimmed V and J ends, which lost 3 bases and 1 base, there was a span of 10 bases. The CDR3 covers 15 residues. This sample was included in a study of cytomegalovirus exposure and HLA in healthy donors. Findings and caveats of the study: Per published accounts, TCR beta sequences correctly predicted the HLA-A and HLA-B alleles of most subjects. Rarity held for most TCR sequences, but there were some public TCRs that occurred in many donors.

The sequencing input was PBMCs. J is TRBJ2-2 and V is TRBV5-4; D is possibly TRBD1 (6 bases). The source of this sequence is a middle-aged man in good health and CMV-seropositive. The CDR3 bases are TGTGCCAGCAGCTCAGACAGGATGAACACCGGGGAGCTGTTTTTT. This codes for CASSSDRMNTGELFF.